This TCR beta chain is drawn from a study of T cells in Graves' hyperthyroidism and ophthalmopathy. Whole-study results and caveats: Ophthalmopathy was model-predicted a median about 6.9 months pre-onset. By a 13 V-J model, ophthalmopathy was set apart from stable hyperthyroidism.

The CDR3 loop spans 13 amino acids. With 5 bases removed from V and 0 bases from J, the gap between germline ends came to 10 bases. Germline V CDR1 and CDR2: SQVTM, ANQGSEA. Hyperthyroidism was newly diagnosed in patients aged 18 to 65 (duration under 2 months). Uncontrolled infection, other autoimmune disease, pregnancy or lactation excluded patients. About this clonotype: What it binds is not known.

TCR beta CDR3 regions were amplified from RNA transcripts. Initially, a first-round RT-PCR of the TCR CDR3 employed the HTBI primer set. TCRdb reprocessed the multiplex PCR reads with MiXCR, giving one entry per CDR3 protein. The data hold under 800,000 distinct CDR3 sequences, with around 15% observed a single time. This chain joins TRBV29-1 and TRBJ1-1; D is perhaps TRBD1 (6 bases). The source is a woman aged 18-30 years with Graves' hyperthyroidism. The source material was blood. The CDR3 coding sequence is TGCAGCGTTTCCGGGACATTGAACACTGAAGCTTTCTTT. It yields the protein CSVSGTLNTEAFF.